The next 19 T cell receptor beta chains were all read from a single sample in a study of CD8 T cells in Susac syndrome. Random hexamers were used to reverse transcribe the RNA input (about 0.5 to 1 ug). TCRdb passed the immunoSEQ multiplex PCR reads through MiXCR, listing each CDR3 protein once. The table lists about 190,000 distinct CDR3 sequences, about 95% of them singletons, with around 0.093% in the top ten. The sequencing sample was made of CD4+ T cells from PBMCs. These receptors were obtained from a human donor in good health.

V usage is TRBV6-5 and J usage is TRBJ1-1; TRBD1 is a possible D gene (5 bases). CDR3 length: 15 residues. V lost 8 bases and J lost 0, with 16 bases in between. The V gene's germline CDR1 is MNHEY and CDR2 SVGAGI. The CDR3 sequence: CASGGEGTMNTEAFF. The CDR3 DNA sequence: TGTGCCAGCGGAGGGGAGGGGACGATGAACACTGAAGCTTTCTTT.

Written as DNA, the CDR3 is TGTGCCAGCAGCCAAGATGGGGGAAGCTATGGCTACACCTTC. Translated, it gives CASSQDGGSYGYTF. The J gene is TRBJ1-2, the V gene TRBV3-1, with D perhaps matching TRBD1 (5 bases). The CDR3 covers 14 residues. Trimming took off 0 bases at V and 4 bases at J, with 9 bases between the two ends. From germline, CDR1 is LGHDT and CDR2 YNNKEL (reference sequence).

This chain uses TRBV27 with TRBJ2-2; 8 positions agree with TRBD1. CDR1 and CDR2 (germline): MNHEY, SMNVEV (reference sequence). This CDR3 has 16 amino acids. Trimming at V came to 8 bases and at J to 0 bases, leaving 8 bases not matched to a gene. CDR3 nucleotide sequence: TGTGCCAGCGTTTCGGGACAGGCGACGAACACCGGGGAGCTGTTTTTT. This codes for CASVSGQATNTGELFF.

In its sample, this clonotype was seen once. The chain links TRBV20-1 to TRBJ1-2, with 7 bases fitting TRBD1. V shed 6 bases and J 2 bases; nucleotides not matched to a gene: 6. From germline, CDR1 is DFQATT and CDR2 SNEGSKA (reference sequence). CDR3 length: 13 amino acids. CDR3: CSAPAQGNYGYTF. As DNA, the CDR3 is TGCAGTGCCCCGGCACAGGGGAACTATGGCTACACCTTC.

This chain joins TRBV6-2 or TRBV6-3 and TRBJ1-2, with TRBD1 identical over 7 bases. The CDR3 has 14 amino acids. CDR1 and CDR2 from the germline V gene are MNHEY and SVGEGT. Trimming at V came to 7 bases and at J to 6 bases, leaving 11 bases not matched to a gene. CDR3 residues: CASTSGQSNHGYTF. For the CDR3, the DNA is TGTGCCAGCACCTCGGGACAGTCCAACCATGGCTACACCTTC.

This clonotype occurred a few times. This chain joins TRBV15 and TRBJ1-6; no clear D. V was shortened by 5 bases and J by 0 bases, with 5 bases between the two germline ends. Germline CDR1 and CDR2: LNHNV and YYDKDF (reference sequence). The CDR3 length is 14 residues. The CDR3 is CATSGSSYNSPLHF. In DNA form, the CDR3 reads TGTGCCACCAGCGGTAGCTCCTATAATTCACCCCTCCACTTT.

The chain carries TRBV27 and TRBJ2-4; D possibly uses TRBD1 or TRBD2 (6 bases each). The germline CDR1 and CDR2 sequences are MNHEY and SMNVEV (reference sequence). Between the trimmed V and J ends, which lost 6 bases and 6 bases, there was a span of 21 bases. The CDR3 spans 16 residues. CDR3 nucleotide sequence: TGTGCCAGCAGGCCCCTCACGGGGGCGGAGGTAAACATTCAGTACTTC. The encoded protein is CASRPLTGAEVNIQYF.

Written as DNA, the CDR3 is TGTGCCAGCAGTGTCGGGACCCGGGCAGATACGCAGTATTTT. Protein: CASSVGTRADTQYF. This chain connects TRBV2 to TRBJ2-3; D may be TRBD1 or TRBD2 (5 bases each). CDR3 length: 14 residues. Germline V lookup: CDR1 SNHLY, CDR2 FYNNEI. Deletions cut 4 bases from V and 4 bases from J, with 12 bases between.

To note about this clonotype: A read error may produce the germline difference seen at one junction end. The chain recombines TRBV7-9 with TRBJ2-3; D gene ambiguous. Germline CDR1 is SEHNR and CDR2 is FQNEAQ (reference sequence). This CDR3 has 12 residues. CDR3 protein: CTSSLGPKTQYF. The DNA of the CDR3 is TGTACCAGCAGCTTAGGGCCGAAGACGCAGTATTTT.

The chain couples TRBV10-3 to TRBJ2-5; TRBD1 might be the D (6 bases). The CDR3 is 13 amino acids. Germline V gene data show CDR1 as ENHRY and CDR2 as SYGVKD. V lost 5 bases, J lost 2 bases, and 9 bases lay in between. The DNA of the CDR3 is TGTGCCATCAGTACGGACAGACAAGAGACCCAGTACTTC. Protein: CAISTDRQETQYF.

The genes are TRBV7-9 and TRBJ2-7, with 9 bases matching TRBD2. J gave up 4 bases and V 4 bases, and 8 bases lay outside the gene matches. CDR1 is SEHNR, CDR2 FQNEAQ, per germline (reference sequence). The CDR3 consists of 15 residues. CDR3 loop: CASSSWREGPYEQYV. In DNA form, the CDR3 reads TGTGCCAGCAGCTCCTGGCGGGAGGGCCCTTACGAGCAGTACGTC.

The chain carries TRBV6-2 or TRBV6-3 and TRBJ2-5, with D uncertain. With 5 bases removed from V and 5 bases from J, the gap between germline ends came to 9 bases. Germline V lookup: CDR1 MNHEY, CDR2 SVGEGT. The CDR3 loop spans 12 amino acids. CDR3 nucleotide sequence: TGTGCCAGCAGTGGGCGCGGTGAGACCCAGTACTTC. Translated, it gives CASSGRGETQYF.

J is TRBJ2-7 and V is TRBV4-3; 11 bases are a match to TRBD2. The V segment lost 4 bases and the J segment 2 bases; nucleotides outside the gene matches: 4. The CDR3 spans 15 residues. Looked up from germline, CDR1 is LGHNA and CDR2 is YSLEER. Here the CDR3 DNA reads TGCGCCAGCAGCCGCGGGACTAGCGGAGCCTACGAGCAGTACTTC. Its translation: CASSRGTSGAYEQYF.

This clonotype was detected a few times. This CDR3 is CSVGESSYEQYF. The CDR3 DNA is TGCAGCGTGGGGGAGAGCTCCTACGAGCAGTACTTC. The chain has TRBV29-1 and TRBJ2-7; the D call may be TRBD1 or TRBD2 (5 bases each). CDR3 length: 12 residues. V lost 6 bases, J lost 0 bases, and 9 bases lay in between. CDR1 SQVTM and CDR2 ANQGSEA come from the germline V gene.

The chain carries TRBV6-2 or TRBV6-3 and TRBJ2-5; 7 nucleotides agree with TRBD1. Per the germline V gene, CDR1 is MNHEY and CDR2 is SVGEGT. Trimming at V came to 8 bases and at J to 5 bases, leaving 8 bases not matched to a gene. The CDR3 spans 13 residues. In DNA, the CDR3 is TGTGCCAGCCGAAGGGGGCGTCGGGAGACCCAGTACTTC. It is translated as CASRRGRRETQYF.

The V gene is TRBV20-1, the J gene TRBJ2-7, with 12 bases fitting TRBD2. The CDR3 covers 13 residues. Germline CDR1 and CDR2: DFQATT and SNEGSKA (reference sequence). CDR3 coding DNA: TGCAGCGGACTCGGGACTAGCGGGTACGAGCAGTACGTC. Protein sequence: CSGLGTSGYEQYV.

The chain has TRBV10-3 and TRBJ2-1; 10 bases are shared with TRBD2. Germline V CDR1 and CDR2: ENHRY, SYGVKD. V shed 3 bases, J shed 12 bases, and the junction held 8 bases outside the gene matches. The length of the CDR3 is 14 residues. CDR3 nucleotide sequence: TGTGCCATCAGTGATGACATAGCGGGAGGCCGGCAGTTCTTC. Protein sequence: CAISDDIAGGRQFF.

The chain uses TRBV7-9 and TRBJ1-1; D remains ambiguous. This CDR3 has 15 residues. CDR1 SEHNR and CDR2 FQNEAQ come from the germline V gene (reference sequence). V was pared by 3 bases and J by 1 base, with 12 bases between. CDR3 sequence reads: CASSFLSLGNTEAFF. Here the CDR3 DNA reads TGTGCCAGCAGCTTTTTGTCCCTCGGGAACACTGAAGCTTTCTTT.

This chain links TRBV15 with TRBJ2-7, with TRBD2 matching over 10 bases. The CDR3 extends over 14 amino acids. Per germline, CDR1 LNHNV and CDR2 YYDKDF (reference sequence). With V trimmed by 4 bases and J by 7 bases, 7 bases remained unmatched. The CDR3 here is CATSMTSGHGEQYV. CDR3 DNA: TGTGCCACCAGCATGACTAGCGGGCATGGGGAGCAGTACGTC.